This T cell receptor (beta chain) derives from a study of cytomegalovirus exposure and HLA in healthy donors. This clone was seen just once. The antigen is undetermined. Study findings and constraints: TCR beta chain V- and J-gene trimming was linked, in a later analysis, to a missense variant in DCLRE1C. Reports showed the classifier diagnosing cytomegalovirus status with high specificity and sensitivity. When a later analysis compared HLA-associated TCR beta chains with equally common others, the HLA-associated chains turned out to be more clonally expanded and to have lower generation probabilities.

Germline CDR1 and CDR2: SGHVS and FQNEAQ. The CDR3 has 17 amino acids. V shed 4 bases and J shed 1 base, with 19 bases lying between them. Use of 60 Vbeta and 13 Jbeta primers characterized the PCR. Sequencing used immunoSEQ multiplex PCR; TCRdb keeps in-frame clones, though not all of them. The profile shows around 190,000 clones, about 88% of them singletons. The specimen sequenced was PBMCs. This chain joins TRBV7-8 and TRBJ1-1; D possibly corresponds to TRBD1 (5 bases). The sequence derives from a woman younger than 45 in good health and CMV-seronegative. The CDR3 DNA sequence: TGTGCCAGCAGCTGGGTCCCTCTGACAGCGCCGAACACTGAAGCTTTCTTT. It specifies CASSWVPLTAPNTEAFF.